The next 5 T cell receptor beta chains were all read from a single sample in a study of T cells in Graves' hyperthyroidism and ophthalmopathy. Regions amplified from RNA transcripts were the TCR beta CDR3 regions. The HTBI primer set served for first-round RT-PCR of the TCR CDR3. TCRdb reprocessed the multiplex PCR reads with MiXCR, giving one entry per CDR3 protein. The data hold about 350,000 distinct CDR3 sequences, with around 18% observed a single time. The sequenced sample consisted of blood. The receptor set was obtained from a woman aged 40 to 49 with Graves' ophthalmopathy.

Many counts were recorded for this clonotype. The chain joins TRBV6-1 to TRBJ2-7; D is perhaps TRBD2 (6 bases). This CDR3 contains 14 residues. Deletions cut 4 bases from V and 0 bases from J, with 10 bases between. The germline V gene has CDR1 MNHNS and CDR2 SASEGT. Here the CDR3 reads CASSGISGSYEQYF. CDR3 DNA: TGTGCCAGCAGTGGAATTAGCGGCTCCTACGAGCAGTACTTC.

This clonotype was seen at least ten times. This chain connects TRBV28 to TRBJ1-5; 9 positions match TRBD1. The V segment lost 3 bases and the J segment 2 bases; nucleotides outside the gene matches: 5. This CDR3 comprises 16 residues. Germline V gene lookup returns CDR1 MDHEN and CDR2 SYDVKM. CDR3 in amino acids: CASSLPQGAGNQPQHF. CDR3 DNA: TGTGCCAGCAGTTTGCCACAGGGGGCAGGCAATCAGCCCCAGCATTTT.

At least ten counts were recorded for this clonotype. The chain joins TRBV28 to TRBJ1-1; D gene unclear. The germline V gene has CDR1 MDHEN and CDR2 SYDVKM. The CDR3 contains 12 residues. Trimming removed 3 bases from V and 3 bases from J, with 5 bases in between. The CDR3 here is CASSLEYTEAFF. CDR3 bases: TGTGCCAGCAGTTTGGAGTACACTGAAGCTTTCTTT. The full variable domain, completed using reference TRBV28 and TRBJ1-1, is DVKVTQSSRYLVKRTGEKVFLECVQDMDHENMFWYRQDPGLGLRLIYFSYDVKMKEKGDIPEGYSVSREKKERFSLILESASTNQTSMYLCASSLEYTEAFFGQGTRLTVV.

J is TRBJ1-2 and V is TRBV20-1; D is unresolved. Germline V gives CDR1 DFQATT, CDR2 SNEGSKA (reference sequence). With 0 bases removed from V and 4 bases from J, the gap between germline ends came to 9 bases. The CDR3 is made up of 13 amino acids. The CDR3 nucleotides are TGCAGTGCTAGAGATCGGCGGGGCTATGGCTACACCTTC. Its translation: CSARDRRGYGYTF.

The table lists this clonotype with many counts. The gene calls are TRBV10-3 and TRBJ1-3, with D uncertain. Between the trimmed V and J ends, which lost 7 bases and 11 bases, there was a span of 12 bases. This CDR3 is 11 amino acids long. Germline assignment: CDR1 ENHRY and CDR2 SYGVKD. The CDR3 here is CAIMGYYSIYF. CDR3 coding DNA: TGTGCCATCATGGGGTATTACTCCATATATTTT.